This T cell receptor beta chain stems from a study of cytomegalovirus exposure and HLA in healthy donors. The study, taken as a whole, reports: In a later analysis, specific HLA alleles were associated with approximately 17,000 TCR beta sequences at a 0.05 false discovery rate. Analysis was performed later, and it showed HLA-associated TCR beta chains to be more clonally expanded than equally common others.

Points on this clone: Its cognate antigen is unknown.

The PCR had 60 Vbeta and 13 Jbeta primers. The method was immunoSEQ multiplex PCR; TCRdb's version includes in-frame clones alone and lacks a portion of them. The sample lists tens of thousands of clones; roughly 67% were seen once. This CDR3 spans 13 amino acids. Germline V gene lookup returns CDR1 SGHTA and CDR2 FQGTGA. The germline V and J ends were trimmed by 5 bases and 3 bases, with 8 bases remaining between them. The clonotype was recovered from a woman aged 45-60 years in good health and CMV-seropositive. Sample: PBMCs. The chain uses TRBV7-3 and TRBJ2-1; the D gene is possibly TRBD2 (6 bases). The CDR3 loop is CASSRRGYNEQFF. In DNA, the CDR3 is TGTGCCAGCAGCCGGAGGGGCTACAATGAGCAGTTCTTC.